The T cell receptor (beta chain) under discussion was sequenced for a study of cytomegalovirus exposure and HLA in healthy donors. V trimming: 6 bases; J trimming: 0 bases; junction bases outside the gene matches: 10. The CDR3 spans 16 residues. CDR1 is SEHNR and CDR2 is FQNEAQ in the germline V gene (reference sequence). The primer mix had 60 Vbeta and 13 Jbeta primers. Profiling relied on immunoSEQ multiplex PCR, and the TCRdb table lists in-frame clones only, not all of them. The data contain 200,000 to 250,000 clones, 60% to 85% of them singletons. This clone was counted a few times. Sequenced material: PBMCs. This sequence was found in a man aged 35 to 55 in good health and CMV-seronegative. J is TRBJ1-1 and V is TRBV7-9; 7 bases are a match to TRBD1. The CDR3 here is CASSSTGPNLNTEAFF. The DNA of the CDR3 is TGTGCCAGCAGTTCGACAGGGCCGAATCTGAACACTGAAGCTTTCTTT.